The 29 T cell receptor beta chains presented below share a single source sample, sequenced in a study of T cell responses to AZD1222 COVID-19 vaccine (dated by TCRdb to the early 2020s). Library preparation was by the immunoSEQ multiplex PCR assay. The table was pulled from immuneACCESS by TCRdb, which kept in-frame rearrangements only. Such tables lose some clones; where checked, under half of the loss comes from unresolved V genes, and the rest has no known cause. The sample contains under 130,000 clones, around nine tenths of them found a single time. Under 3% of the sample rests with the top ten. The time point label on this specimen signifies: baseline before first vaccination. The sample consisted of peripheral blood, taken on day 0 of AZD1222 vaccination. These receptors were obtained from an adult in good health.

This rearrangement joins TRBV15 to TRBJ2-1; TRBD2 agrees at 7 bases. Looked up from germline, CDR1 is LNHNV and CDR2 is YYDKDF (reference sequence). The J segment lost 8 bases and the V segment lost 3 bases, leaving 7 bases of the junction unmatched. CDR3 length: 14 amino acids. In DNA form, the CDR3 reads TGTGCCACCAGCAGGGGGACTACGTGGTATGAGCAGTTCTTC. It codes for CATSRGTTWYEQFF.

The chain combines TRBV19 with TRBJ1-2; the D is unclear. V lost 7 bases and J 4 bases, leaving 16 bases between the germline ends. CDR1 and CDR2 from the germline V gene are LNHDA and SQIVND (reference sequence). The CDR3 loop spans 14 amino acids. CDR3 DNA sequence: TGTGCCAGTATGGGAGGGTTCTCAGGCTATGGCTACACCTTC. It codes for CASMGGFSGYGYTF.

The chain links TRBV5-1 to TRBJ2-5, with D possibly TRBD2 on 7 matching bases. V dropped 1 base and J dropped 5 bases, with 21 bases sitting between them. The CDR3 is made up of 17 amino acids. The germline V gene encodes CDR1 SGHRS and CDR2 YFSETQ. The CDR3 nucleotides read TGCGCCAGCAGCTTGATAACCTTGTTGGGGGGGCCGGAGACCCAGTACTTC. Its protein is CASSLITLLGGPETQYF. The whole variable domain, remainder taken from reference TRBV5-1 and TRBJ2-5, is KAGVTQTPRYLIKTRGQQVTLSCSPISGHRSVSWYQQTPGQGLQFLFEYFSETQRNKGNFPGRFSGRQFSNSRSEMNVSTLELGDSALYLCASSLITLLGGPETQYFGPGTRLLVL.

The rearrangement joins TRBV11-3 to TRBJ2-2; possibly TRBD1 or TRBD2 for D (5 bases each). CDR1 and CDR2 (germline): SGHNT, YENEEA. Trimming took off 1 base at V and 0 bases at J, with 9 bases between the two ends. The length of the CDR3 is 16 residues. CDR3 nucleotides: TGTGCCAGCAGCTTAGGAGGGACGGCGAACACCGGGGAGCTGTTTTTT. Protein: CASSLGGTANTGELFF.

The chain links TRBV6-5 to TRBJ1-2; TRBD1 matches 9 bases. Losses at the gene ends were 4 bases for V and 8 bases for J; bases not matched to a gene: 11. This CDR3 comprises 15 residues. Germline assignment: CDR1 MNHEY and CDR2 SVGAGI. CDR3 sequence reads: CASSFEGTGIRGYTF. The CDR3, as DNA: TGTGCCAGCAGTTTTGAGGGGACAGGGATTAGGGGCTACACCTTC.

This chain links TRBV3-1 (or the pseudogene TRBV3-2) with TRBJ2-1; 11 bases match TRBD1. CDR3 length: 20 amino acids. V was pared by 0 bases and J by 6 bases, with 16 bases of the junction left unmatched. Germline CDR1 is LGHDT and CDR2 is YNNKEL (reference sequence). CDR3 amino acids: CASSQDYPGQGAERANEQFF. DNA for the CDR3: TGTGCCAGCAGCCAAGACTATCCAGGACAGGGGGCCGAGAGGGCCAATGAGCAGTTCTTC.

This clone was recorded only once. The CDR3 coding sequence is TGTGCCAGCCCAAATCCCCTGAGGGTAGAAGAGACCCAGTACTTC. Protein: CASPNPLRVEETQYF. This chain links TRBV5-8 with TRBJ2-5, with TRBD2 as a possible D gene (5 bases). Trimming pared 7 bases from V and 3 bases from J, leaving 19 bases between. CDR1 and CDR2 (germline): SGHTS, YDEGEE. CDR3 size: 15 residues.

The chain joins TRBV4-1 to TRBJ1-4, with no clear D. CDR1 and CDR2 from the germline V gene are MGHRA and YSYEKL. The CDR3 runs 15 residues. V lost 1 base and J 7 bases, leaving 13 bases between the germline ends. CDR3 DNA sequence: TGCGCCAGCAGCCAAGTTACAGTTTTAGTTGAAAAACTGTTTTTT. The encoded protein is CASSQVTVLVEKLFF.

The rearrangement links TRBV28 to TRBJ2-7, with D tentatively TRBD2 (5 bases). V lost 3 bases and J 5 bases, leaving 14 bases between the germline ends. This CDR3 contains 14 residues. The germline V gene encodes CDR1 MDHEN and CDR2 SYDVKM. CDR3 amino acids: CASSFLGLSHEQYF. The CDR3 DNA reads TGTGCCAGCAGTTTCCTAGGACTTTCCCACGAGCAGTACTTC.

The chain combines TRBV20-1 with TRBJ1-2, with 7 bases that match TRBD1. Germline CDR1 and CDR2: DFQATT and SNEGSKA (reference sequence). The CDR3 runs to 14 residues. J gave up 2 bases and V 3 bases, and 6 bases lay outside the gene matches. The CDR3 here is CSASPGQLNYGYTF. CDR3 sequence (DNA): TGCAGTGCTAGTCCGGGACAGCTCAACTATGGCTACACCTTC.

The CDR3 DNA reads TGTGCCAGCAGTCCAGGGACAGGTTCCGGGGCCAACGTCCTGACTTTC. It translates to CASSPGTGSGANVLTF. The V gene is TRBV27, the J gene TRBJ2-6, with TRBD1 matching over 8 bases. The V and J ends lost 5 bases and 4 bases, in that order; junction bases with no gene match: 7. The CDR3 is made up of 16 amino acids. Germline CDR1 reads MNHEY; CDR2 reads SMNVEV (reference sequence).

The V gene is TRBV12-3 or TRBV12-4, the J gene TRBJ1-1, with D unclear. V lost 7 bases and J 5 bases, leaving 11 bases between the germline ends. The CDR3 sequence is 12 residues long. CDR3 protein: CASIWTGTEAFF. CDR3 DNA: TGTGCCAGCATTTGGACGGGAACTGAAGCTTTCTTT.

The chain is built from TRBV7-8 and TRBJ2-7; no reliable D call. Germline CDR1 and CDR2: SGHVS and FQNEAQ. With 5 bases removed from V and 5 bases from J, the gap between germline ends came to 13 bases. The CDR3 has 13 residues. In DNA form, the CDR3 reads TGTGCCAGCAGCAGAAGTCTGACCCACGAGCAGTACTTC. It encodes CASSRSLTHEQYF.

The genes are TRBV9 and TRBJ1-5; no definite D call. V lost 0 bases to trimming and J lost 5 bases, with 6 bases between them. The CDR3 consists of 13 residues. Germline CDR1 is SGDLS and CDR2 is YYNGEE. CDR3 in DNA: TGTGCCAGCAGCGTAGCTGAGGATCAGCCCCAGCATTTT. It translates to CASSVAEDQPQHF.

J is TRBJ1-1 and V is TRBV6-6; the match to TRBD1 covers 7 bases. The CDR3 is made up of 14 amino acids. With V trimmed by 6 bases and J by 3 bases, 7 bases remained unmatched. Germline V gene sequence: CDR1 MNHNY, CDR2 SVGAGI (reference sequence). DNA of the CDR3: TGTGCCAGCAGACTAGGGGGCTCGGACACTGAAGCTTTCTTT. It is translated as CASRLGGSDTEAFF.

The chain uses TRBV5-5 and TRBJ2-7; either TRBD1 or TRBD2 may fit D (5 bases each). The CDR3 contains 16 residues. Germline CDR1 SGHKS, CDR2 YYEKEE (reference sequence). The V end was cut by 1 base, the J end by 4 bases, with 18 bases between. The CDR3 region has the DNA TGTGCCAGCAGCTTGTACACGGGGACCCCTACTTACGAGCAGTACTTC. Protein: CASSLYTGTPTYEQYF.

The chain links TRBV2 to TRBJ2-7; the D is unclear. This CDR3 is built from 10 residues. V shed 1 base and J shed 5 bases, with 0 bases lying between them. From germline, CDR1 is SNHLY and CDR2 FYNNEI. CDR3 amino acids: CASSEDEQYF. The CDR3 coding sequence is TGTGCCAGCAGTGAAGACGAGCAGTACTTC. Full variable domain (rest looked up from reference TRBV2 and TRBJ2-7): EPEVTQTPSHQVTQMGQEVILRCVPISNHLYFYWYRQILGQKVEFLVSFYNNEISEKSEIFDDQFSVERPDGSNFTLKIRSTKLEDSAMYFCASSEDEQYFGPGTRLTVT.

The J gene is TRBJ2-7, the V gene TRBV9; D is ambiguous. Germline CDR1 and CDR2: SGDLS and YYNGEE. V was trimmed by 0 bases and J by 6 bases, leaving 10 bases between them. The CDR3 is 13 residues long. The DNA for the CDR3 is TGTGCCAGCAGCGTAGTAACCGCCGCCGAGCAGTACTTC. Residues: CASSVVTAAEQYF.

The rearrangement uses TRBV18 and TRBJ1-2; D is undetermined. The V end lost 3 bases, the J end lost 2 bases, and 10 bases lay between the germline ends. Germline V CDR1 and CDR2: KGHSH, LQKENI. The CDR3 is 14 amino acids. The CDR3 loop is CASSPNGGNYGYTF. The CDR3 nucleotides read TGTGCCAGCTCACCTAATGGCGGAAACTATGGCTACACCTTC.

V usage is TRBV5-1 and J usage is TRBJ1-6; 9 positions match TRBD1. CDR3 length equals 15 residues. Germline V CDR1 and CDR2: SGHRS, YFSETQ. With V trimmed by 0 bases and J by 8 bases, 3 bases remained unmatched. CDR3 in amino acids: CASSLEGQGHSPLHF. DNA of the CDR3: TGCGCCAGCAGCTTGGAAGGACAGGGGCATTCACCCCTCCACTTT.

CDR3 bases: TGTGCCAGCGGCCTTGTAGGGGGGTATTCACCCCTCCACTTT. Amino acids: CASGLVGGYSPLHF. The V and J genes are TRBV6-2 or TRBV6-3 and TRBJ1-6, with D possibly being TRBD1 (6 bases). V gave up 8 bases and J gave up 8 bases, with 16 bases separating them. The CDR3 covers 14 residues. CDR1 is MNHEY, CDR2 SVGEGT, per germline.

The rearrangement links TRBV21-1 to TRBJ1-5. TRBV21-1 is given as a pseudogene. CDR3 length equals 16 residues. The CDR3, as DNA: TGTGCCAGCAGCCGACAGCCGGGACGGGATTATCAGCCCCAGCATTTT. Amino acid sequence: CASSRQPGRDYQPQHF.

V usage is TRBV3-1 (or the pseudogene TRBV3-2) and J usage is TRBJ1-2; D not resolved. CDR3 length equals 13 residues. Germline CDR1 reads LGHDT; CDR2 reads YNNKEL (reference sequence). V was clipped by 5 bases and J by 4 bases, with 11 bases between them. The CDR3 DNA sequence: TGTGCCAGCAGCGCAGACGGTATCTATGGCTACACCTTC. The encoded protein is CASSADGIYGYTF.

The chain joins TRBV6-5 to TRBJ2-5, with D maybe TRBD2 (6 bases). The germline gives CDR1 MNHEY, CDR2 SVGAGI. V was pared by 6 bases and J by 2 bases, with 10 bases between. This CDR3 spans 13 amino acids. CDR3: CASSRDFQETQYF. For the CDR3, the DNA is TGTGCCAGCAGCAGGGACTTTCAAGAGACCCAGTACTTC.

This sequence joins TRBV5-4 and TRBJ2-3; 10 nucleotides align to TRBD2. CDR3 length: 18 residues. Per the germline V gene, CDR1 is SGHNT and CDR2 is YYREEE (reference sequence). V dropped 0 bases and J dropped 4; count of bases not matched to a gene: 11. The CDR3 sequence: CASSLGPSLAGVADTQYF. DNA for the CDR3: TGTGCCAGCAGCTTGGGGCCCTCTCTAGCGGGAGTTGCAGATACGCAGTATTTT.

V and J are TRBV7-2 and TRBJ1-5; D is unclear. The germline gives CDR1 SGHTA, CDR2 FQGNSA. Between the trimmed V and J ends, which lost 2 bases and 4 bases, there was a span of 12 bases. The CDR3 is made up of 15 amino acids. CDR3 DNA: TGTGCCAGCAGCTTAATTCCCGGAGGTAATCAGCCCCAGCATTTT. Amino acids: CASSLIPGGNQPQHF.

The chain combines TRBV19 with TRBJ1-2, with 8 nucleotides matching TRBD1. V shed 8 bases and J 3 bases; nucleotides not matched to a gene: 8. Germline lookup yields CDR1 LNHDA and CDR2 SQIVND (reference sequence). The CDR3 runs to 14 residues. The CDR3 DNA reads TGTGCCAGTCGCGCGGACAGGGTCGACTATGGCTACACCTTC. Its protein product is CASRADRVDYGYTF.

This clone was detected only once. V is TRBV2 and J is TRBJ1-3; D may be TRBD1 (5 bases). The germline CDR1 and CDR2 sequences are SNHLY and FYNNEI. There are 14 residues in the CDR3. V was shortened by 3 bases and J by 0 bases, with 6 bases between the two germline ends. The CDR3 DNA reads as TGTGCCAGCAGTGACAGGGCCTCTGGAAACACCATATATTTT. Protein product: CASSDRASGNTIYF. Supplemented by reference TRBV2 and TRBJ1-3, the full variable domain reads EPEVTQTPSHQVTQMGQEVILRCVPISNHLYFYWYRQILGQKVEFLVSFYNNEISEKSEIFDDQFSVERPDGSNFTLKIRSTKLEDSAMYFCASSDRASGNTIYFGEGSWLTVV.

The chain has TRBV10-1 and TRBJ2-2; 13 nucleotides line up with TRBD2. J was trimmed by 5 bases and V by 6 bases; bases with no gene match: 9. Germline V gene lookup returns CDR1 WNHNN and CDR2 SYGVQD (reference sequence). The CDR3 extends over 17 amino acids. The CDR3 here is CASRKTSGRAYTGELFF. Here the CDR3 DNA reads TGCGCCAGCAGGAAAACTAGCGGGAGGGCCTATACCGGGGAGCTGTTTTTT.